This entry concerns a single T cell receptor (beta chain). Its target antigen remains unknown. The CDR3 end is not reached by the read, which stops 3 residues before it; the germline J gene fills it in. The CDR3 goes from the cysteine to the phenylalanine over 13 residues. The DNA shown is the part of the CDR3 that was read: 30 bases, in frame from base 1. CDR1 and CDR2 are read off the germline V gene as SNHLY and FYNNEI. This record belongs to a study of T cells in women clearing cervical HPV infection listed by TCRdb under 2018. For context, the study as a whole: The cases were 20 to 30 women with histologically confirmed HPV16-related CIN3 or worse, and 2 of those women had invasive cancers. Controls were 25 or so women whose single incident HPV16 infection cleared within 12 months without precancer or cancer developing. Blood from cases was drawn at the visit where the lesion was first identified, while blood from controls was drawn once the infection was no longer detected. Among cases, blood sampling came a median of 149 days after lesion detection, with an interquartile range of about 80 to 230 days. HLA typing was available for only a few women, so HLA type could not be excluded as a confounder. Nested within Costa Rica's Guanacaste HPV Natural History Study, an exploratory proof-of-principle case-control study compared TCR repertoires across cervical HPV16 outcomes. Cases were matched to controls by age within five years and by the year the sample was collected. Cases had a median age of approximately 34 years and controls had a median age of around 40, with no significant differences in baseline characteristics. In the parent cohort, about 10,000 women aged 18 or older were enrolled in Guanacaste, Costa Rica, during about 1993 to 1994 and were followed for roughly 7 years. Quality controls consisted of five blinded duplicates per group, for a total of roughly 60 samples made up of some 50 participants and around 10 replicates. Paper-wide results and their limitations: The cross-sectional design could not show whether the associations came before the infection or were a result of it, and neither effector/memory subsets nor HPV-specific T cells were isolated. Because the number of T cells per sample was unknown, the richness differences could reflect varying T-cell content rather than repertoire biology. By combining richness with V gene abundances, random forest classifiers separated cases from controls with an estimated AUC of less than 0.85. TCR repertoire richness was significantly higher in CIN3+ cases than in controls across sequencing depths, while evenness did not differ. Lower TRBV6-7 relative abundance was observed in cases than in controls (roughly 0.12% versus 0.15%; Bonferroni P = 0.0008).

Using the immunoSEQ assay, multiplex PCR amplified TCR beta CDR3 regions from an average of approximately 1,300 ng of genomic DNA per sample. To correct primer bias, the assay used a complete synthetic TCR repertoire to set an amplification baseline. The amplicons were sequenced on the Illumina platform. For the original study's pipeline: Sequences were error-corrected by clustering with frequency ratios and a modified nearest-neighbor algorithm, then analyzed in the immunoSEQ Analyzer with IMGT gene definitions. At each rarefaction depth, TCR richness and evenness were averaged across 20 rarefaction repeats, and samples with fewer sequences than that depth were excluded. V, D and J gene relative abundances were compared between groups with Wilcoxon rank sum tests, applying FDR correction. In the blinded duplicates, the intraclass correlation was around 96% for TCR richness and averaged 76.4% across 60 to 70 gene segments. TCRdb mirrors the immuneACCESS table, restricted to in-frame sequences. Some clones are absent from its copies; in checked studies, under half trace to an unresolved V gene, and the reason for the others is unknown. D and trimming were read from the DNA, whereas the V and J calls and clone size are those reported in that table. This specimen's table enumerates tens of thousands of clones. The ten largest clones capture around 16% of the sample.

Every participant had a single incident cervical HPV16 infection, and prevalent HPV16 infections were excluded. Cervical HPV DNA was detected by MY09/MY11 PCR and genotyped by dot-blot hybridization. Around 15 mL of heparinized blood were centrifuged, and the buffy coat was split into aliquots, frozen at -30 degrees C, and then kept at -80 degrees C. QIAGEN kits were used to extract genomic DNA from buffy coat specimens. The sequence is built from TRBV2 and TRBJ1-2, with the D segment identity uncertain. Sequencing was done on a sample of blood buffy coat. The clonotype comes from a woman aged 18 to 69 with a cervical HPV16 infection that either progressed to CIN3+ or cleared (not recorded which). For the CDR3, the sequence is CASSASGRANYTF. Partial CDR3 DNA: TGTGCCAGCAGTGCTAGCGGGAGGGCCAAC. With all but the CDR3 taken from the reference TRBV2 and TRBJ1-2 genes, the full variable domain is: EPEVTQTPSHQVTQMGQEVILRCVPISNHLYFYWYRQILGQKVEFLVSFYNNEISEKSEIFDDQFSVERPDGSNFTLKIRSTKLEDSAMYFCASSASGRANYTFGSGTRLTVV.